This T cell receptor beta chain was found in a study of cytomegalovirus exposure and HLA in healthy donors. The study's findings and limits: Later on, an analysis showed TCR association rates differing by HLA locus, with DRB1 the most and HLA-C the fewest.

It was with 60 Vbeta and 13 Jbeta primers that the PCR ran. Sequenced by immunoSEQ multiplex PCR; TCRdb stores in-frame clones only, minus some. The top ten hold around 4.1% of the sample, which has 100,000 to 150,000 clones, under 90% seen once. Germline CDR1 reads MDHEN; CDR2 reads SYDVKM. The CDR3 is made up of 20 amino acids. In regard to this clone: Its antigen is still unknown. A read error may account for a junction end that differs from germline.

The J gene is TRBJ2-3, the V gene TRBV28, with D perhaps TRBD2 (6 bases). This clonotype was obtained from a woman in her thirties or forties in good health and CMV-seronegative. Sequenced material: PBMCs. As DNA, the CDR3 is TGTGCCAGAAGTTTGCCCCCTTACCCCCCGGCTAGCGCAAGCACAGATACGCAGTATTTT. It is translated as CARSLPPYPPASASTDTQYF.